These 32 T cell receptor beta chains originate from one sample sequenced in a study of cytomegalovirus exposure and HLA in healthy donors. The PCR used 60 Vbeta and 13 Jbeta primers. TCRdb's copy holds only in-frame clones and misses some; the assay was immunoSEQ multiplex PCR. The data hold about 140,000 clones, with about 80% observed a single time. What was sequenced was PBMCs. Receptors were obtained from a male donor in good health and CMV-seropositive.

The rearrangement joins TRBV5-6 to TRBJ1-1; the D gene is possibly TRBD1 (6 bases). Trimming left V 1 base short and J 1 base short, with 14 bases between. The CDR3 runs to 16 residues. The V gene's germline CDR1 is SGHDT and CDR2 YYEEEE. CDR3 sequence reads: CASSLYFDRPNTEAFF. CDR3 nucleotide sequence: TGTGCCAGCAGCTTGTACTTCGACAGGCCGAACACTGAAGCTTTCTTT.

This CDR3 is CASSPGLAGVDTQYF. The CDR3 DNA reads as TGCGCCAGCAGCCCCGGACTAGCGGGGGTAGATACGCAGTATTTT. V gene TRBV5-1 combines with J gene TRBJ2-3; 13 bases are shared with TRBD2. Germline CDR1 reads SGHRS; CDR2 reads YFSETQ. CDR3 length: 15 residues. Trimming took 4 bases from V and 5 from J; bases not matched to a gene: 4. Complete variable domain (other parts from reference TRBV5-1 and TRBJ2-3): KAGVTQTPRYLIKTRGQQVTLSCSPISGHRSVSWYQQTPGQGLQFLFEYFSETQRNKGNFPGRFSGRQFSNSRSEMNVSTLELGDSALYLCASSPGLAGVDTQYFGPGTRLTVL.

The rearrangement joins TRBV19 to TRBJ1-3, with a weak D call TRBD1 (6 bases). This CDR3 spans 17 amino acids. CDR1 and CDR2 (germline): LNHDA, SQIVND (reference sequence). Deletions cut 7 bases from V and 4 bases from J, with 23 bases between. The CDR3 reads CASITAGTRAFGNTIYF. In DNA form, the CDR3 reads TGTGCCAGTATAACAGCCGGGACACGGGCTTTCGGAAACACCATATATTTT.

The CDR3 loop reads CASSLGWSWTNEQYF. The DNA of the CDR3 is TGTGCCAGCAGCTTAGGGTGGAGTTGGACTAACGAGCAGTACTTC. V usage is TRBV7-2 and J usage is TRBJ2-7; a possible D gene is TRBD2 (6 bases). From germline, CDR1 is SGHTA and CDR2 FQGNSA. CDR3 length: 15 residues. Trimming took 1 base from V and 5 from J, leaving 15 bases between them.

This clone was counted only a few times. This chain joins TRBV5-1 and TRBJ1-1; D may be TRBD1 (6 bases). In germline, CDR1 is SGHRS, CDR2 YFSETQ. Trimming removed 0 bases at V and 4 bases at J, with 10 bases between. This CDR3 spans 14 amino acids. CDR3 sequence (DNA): TGCGCCAGCAGCTTGGACAGGGCCCGCACTGAAGCTTTCTTT. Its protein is CASSLDRARTEAFF. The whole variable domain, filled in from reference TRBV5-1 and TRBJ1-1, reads KAGVTQTPRYLIKTRGQQVTLSCSPISGHRSVSWYQQTPGQGLQFLFEYFSETQRNKGNFPGRFSGRQFSNSRSEMNVSTLELGDSALYLCASSLDRARTEAFFGQGTRLTVV.

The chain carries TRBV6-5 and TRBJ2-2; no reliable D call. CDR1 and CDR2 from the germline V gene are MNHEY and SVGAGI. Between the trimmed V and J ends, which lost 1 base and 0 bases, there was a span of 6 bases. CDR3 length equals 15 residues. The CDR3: CASSYFAANTGELFF. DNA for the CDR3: TGTGCCAGCAGTTACTTTGCAGCGAACACCGGGGAGCTGTTTTTT.

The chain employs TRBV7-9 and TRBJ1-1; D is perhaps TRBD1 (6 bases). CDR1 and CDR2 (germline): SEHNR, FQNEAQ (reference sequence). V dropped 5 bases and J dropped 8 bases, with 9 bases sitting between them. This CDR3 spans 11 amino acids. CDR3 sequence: CASSIGQEAFF. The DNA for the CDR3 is TGTGCCAGCAGCATCGGACAGGAAGCTTTCTTT.

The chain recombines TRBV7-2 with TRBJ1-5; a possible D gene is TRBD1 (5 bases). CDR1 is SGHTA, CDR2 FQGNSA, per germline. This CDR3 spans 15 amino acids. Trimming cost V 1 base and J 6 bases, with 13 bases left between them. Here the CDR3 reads CASSLEQAKGQPQHF. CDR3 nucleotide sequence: TGTGCCAGCAGCTTAGAACAGGCCAAGGGTCAGCCCCAGCATTTT.

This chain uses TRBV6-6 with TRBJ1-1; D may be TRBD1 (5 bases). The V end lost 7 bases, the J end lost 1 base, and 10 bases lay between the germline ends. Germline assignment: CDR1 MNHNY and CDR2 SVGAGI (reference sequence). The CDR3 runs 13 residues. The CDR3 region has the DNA TGTGCCAGCATGTTTCAGGGGAACACTGAAGCTTTCTTT. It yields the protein CASMFQGNTEAFF.

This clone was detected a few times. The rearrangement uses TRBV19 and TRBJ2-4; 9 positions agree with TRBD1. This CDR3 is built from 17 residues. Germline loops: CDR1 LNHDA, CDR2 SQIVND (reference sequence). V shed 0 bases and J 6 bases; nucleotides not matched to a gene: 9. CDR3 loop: CASSIDTGGAERNIQYF. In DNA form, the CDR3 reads TGTGCCAGTAGTATAGACACAGGGGGCGCGGAACGAAACATTCAGTACTTC.

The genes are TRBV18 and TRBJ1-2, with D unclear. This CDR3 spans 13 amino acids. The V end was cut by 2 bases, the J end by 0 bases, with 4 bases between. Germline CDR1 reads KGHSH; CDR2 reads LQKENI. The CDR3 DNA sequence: TGTGCCAGCTCACCAAACTCTAACTATGGCTACACCTTC. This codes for CASSPNSNYGYTF.

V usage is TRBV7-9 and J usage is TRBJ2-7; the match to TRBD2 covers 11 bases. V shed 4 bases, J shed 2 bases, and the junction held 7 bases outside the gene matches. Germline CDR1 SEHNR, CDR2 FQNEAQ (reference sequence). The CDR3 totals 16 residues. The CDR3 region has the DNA TGTGCCAGCAGCTCCGTGACTAGCGGGAATACCTACGAGCAGTACTTC. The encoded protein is CASSSVTSGNTYEQYF.

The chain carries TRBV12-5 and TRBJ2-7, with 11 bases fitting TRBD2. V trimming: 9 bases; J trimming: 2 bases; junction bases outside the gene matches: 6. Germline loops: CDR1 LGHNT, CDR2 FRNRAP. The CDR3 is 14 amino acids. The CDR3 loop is CASGGLAGTYEQYF. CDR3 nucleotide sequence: TGTGCTAGCGGCGGACTAGCGGGCACCTACGAGCAGTACTTC.

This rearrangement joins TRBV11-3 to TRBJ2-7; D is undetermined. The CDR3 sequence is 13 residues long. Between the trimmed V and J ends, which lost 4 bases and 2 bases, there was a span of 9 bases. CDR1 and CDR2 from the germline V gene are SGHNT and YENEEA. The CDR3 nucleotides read TGTGCCAGCAGCTACCAGGAAACCTACGAGCAGTACTTC. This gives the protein CASSYQETYEQYF.

In DNA form, the CDR3 reads TGTGCCAGCAGCTTAATAGTATCGCTGGCGGGGAGTGGGGATACGCAGTATTTT. It is translated as CASSLIVSLAGSGDTQYF. The chain uses TRBV7-2 and TRBJ2-3, with D possibly TRBD2 on 6 matching bases. CDR3 size: 18 residues. The V gene's germline CDR1 is SGHTA and CDR2 FQGNSA. V gave up 2 bases and J gave up 6 bases, with 24 bases separating them.

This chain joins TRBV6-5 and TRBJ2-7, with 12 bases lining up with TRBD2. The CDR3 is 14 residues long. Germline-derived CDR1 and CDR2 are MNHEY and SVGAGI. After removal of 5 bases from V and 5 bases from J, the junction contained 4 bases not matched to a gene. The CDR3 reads CASSRRLAGDEQYF. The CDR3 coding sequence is TGTGCCAGCAGTCGGAGACTAGCGGGAGACGAGCAGTACTTC.

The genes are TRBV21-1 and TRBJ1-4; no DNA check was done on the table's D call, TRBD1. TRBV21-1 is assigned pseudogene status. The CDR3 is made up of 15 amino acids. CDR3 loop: CASSSQVATNEKLFF. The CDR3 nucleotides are TGTGCCAGCAGCTCTCAGGTAGCAACTAATGAAAAACTGTTTTTT.

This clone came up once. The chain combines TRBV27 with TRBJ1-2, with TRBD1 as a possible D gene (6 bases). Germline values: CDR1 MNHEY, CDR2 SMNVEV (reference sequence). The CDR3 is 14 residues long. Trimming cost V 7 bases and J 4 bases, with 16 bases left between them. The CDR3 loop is CASTQSGTSYGYTF. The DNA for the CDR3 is TGTGCCAGCACCCAAAGTGGGACATCCTATGGCTACACCTTC.

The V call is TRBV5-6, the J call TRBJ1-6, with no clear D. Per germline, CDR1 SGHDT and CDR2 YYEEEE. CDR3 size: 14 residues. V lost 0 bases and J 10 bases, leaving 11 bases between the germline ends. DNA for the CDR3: TGTGCCAGCAGCTTGGAGTCAGGAACCTCACCCCTCCACTTT. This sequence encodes CASSLESGTSPLHF.

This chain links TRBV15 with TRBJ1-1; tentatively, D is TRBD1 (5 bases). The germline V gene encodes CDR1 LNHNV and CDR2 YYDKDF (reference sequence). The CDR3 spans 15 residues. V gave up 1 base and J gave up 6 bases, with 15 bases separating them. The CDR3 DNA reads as TGTGCCACCAGCAGAGGGTCGGCGGGGACCTCTGAAGCTTTCTTT. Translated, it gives CATSRGSAGTSEAFF.

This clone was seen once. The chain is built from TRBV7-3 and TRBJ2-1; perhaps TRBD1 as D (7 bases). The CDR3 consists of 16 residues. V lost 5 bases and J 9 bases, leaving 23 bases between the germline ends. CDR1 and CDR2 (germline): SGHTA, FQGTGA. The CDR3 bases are TGTGCCAGCAGCCCCAGGCCTATCCAGGGGGGTGGTGAGCAGTTCTTC. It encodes CASSPRPIQGGGEQFF.

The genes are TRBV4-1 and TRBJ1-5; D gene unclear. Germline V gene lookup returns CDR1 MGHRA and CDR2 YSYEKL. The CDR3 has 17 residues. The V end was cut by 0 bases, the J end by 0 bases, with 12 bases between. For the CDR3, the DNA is TGCGCCAGCAGCCAAGATCTGAGAGGCTATAGCAATCAGCCCCAGCATTTT. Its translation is CASSQDLRGYSNQPQHF.

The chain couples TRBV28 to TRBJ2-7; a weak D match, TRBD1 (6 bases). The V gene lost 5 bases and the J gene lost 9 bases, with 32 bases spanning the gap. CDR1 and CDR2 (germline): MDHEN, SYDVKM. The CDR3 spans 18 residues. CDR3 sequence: CASSLNRWGLQILRGQYF. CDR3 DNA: TGTGCCAGCAGTCTCAACCGTTGGGGGCTTCAAATCCTACGAGGGCAGTACTTC.

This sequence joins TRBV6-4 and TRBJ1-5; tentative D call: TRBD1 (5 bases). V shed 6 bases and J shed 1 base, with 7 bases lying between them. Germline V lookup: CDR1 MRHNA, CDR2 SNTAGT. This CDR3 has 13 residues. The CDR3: CASSPGSNQPQHF. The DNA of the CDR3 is TGTGCCAGCAGCCCAGGGAGCAATCAGCCCCAGCATTTT.

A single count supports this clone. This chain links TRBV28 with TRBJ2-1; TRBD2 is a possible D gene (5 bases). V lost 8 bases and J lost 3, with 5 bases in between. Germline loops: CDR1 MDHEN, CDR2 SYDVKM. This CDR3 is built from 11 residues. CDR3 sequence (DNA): TGTGCCAGCCGGGACTACAATGAGCAGTTCTTC. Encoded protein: CASRDYNEQFF.

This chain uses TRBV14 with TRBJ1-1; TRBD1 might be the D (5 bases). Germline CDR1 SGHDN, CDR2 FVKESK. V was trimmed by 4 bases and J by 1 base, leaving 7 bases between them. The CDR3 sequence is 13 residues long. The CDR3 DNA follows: TGTGCCAGCAGCCTTGGACAGAACACTGAAGCTTTCTTT. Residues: CASSLGQNTEAFF.

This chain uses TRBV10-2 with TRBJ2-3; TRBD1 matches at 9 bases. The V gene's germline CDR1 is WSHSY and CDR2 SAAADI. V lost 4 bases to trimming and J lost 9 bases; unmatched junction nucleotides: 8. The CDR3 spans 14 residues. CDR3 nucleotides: TGCGCCAGCAGTGGAAGTAGGGGGACAGGGACGCAGTATTTT. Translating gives CASSGSRGTGTQYF.

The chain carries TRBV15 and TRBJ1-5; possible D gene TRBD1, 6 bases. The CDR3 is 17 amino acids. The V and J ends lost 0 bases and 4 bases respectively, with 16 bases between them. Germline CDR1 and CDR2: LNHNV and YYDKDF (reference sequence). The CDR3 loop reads CATSREIEGDSNQPQHF. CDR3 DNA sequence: TGTGCCACCAGCAGAGAGATCGAGGGGGATTCTAATCAGCCCCAGCATTTT. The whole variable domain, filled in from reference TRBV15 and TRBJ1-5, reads DAMVIQNPRYQVTQFGKPVTLSCSQTLNHNVMYWYQQKSSQAPKLLFHYYDKDFNNEADTPDNFQSRRPNTSFCFLDIRSPGLGDTAMYLCATSREIEGDSNQPQHFGDGTRLSIL.

Here the CDR3 DNA reads TGTGCCAGCAGTGGCACAATGAACACTGAAGCTTTCTTT. It yields the protein CASSGTMNTEAFF. The V and J genes are TRBV6-1 and TRBJ1-1, with unresolved D. V lost 4 bases and J lost 0, with 6 bases in between. This CDR3 is 13 amino acids long. Germline V CDR1 and CDR2: MNHNS, SASEGT.

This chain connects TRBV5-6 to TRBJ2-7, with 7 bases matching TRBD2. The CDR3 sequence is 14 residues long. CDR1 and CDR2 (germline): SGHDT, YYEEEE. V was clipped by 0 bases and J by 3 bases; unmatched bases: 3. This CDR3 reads CASSLGLAVYEQYF. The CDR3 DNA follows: TGTGCCAGCAGCTTGGGCCTAGCGGTCTACGAGCAGTACTTC. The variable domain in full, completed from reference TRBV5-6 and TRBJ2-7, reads DAGVTQSPTHLIKTRGQQVTLRCSPKSGHDTVSWYQQALGQGPQFIFQYYEEEERQRGNFPDRFSGHQFPNYSSELNVNALLLGDSALYLCASSLGLAVYEQYFGPGTRLTVT.

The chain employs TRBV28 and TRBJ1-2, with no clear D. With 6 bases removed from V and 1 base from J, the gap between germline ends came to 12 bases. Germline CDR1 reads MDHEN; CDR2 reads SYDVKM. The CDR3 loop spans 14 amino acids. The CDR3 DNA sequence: TGTGCCAGCAGATCCCCCAGGAATAACTATGGCTACACCTTC. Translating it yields CASRSPRNNYGYTF.

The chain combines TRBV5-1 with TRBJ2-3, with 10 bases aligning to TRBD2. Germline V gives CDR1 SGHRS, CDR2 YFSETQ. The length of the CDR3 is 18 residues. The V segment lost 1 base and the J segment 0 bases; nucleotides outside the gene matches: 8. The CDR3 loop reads CASSLPSGGVGSTDTQYF. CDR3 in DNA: TGCGCCAGCAGCTTGCCCAGCGGGGGGGTCGGGAGCACAGATACGCAGTATTTT.